A selection of T cell receptor beta chains follows, all from one sample in a study of read filtering for tumor transcriptome and immune sequencing. TCRdb re-analysed the reads in MiXCR, keeping a single row per CDR3 protein. The sample contains over 90,000 distinct CDR3 sequences, under 25% of which appear only once. Input material: a population of CD138-negative cells sorted from bone marrow. These receptor sequences come from a donor aged 40 or over with multiple myeloma. Both conserved end residues are part of each CDR3.

V,J,CDR3
TRBV5-1,TRBJ2-1,CASSLTGSGHNEQFF
TRBV6-2/TRBV6-3,TRBJ2-2,CASSYSNSGTGELFF
TRBV7-2,TRBJ2-7,CASSLDGVYEQYF
TRBV7-2,TRBJ2-1,CASSSQLGTDNEQFF
TRBV19,TRBJ2-6,CASSIWTHSGANVLTF
TRBV7-9,TRBJ2-1,CASSLSRGEQFF
TRBV29-1,TRBJ1-1,CSVGAQGLVTEAFF
TRBV6-2/TRBV6-3,TRBJ2-5,CASSHLGAGKETQYF
TRBV20-1,TRBJ1-5,CSASRRSGQPQHF
TRBV11-2,TRBJ1-5,CASSLERGLAQHF
TRBV7-3,TRBJ2-2,CASSPPPSPRELFF
TRBV6-1,TRBJ1-1,CASSTNKITEAFF
TRBV5-1,TRBJ1-2,CASSLAGIYGYTF
TRBV11-2,TRBJ2-5,CASSPRGSGGARFVPETQYF
TRBV20-1,TRBJ2-2,CSARDKDGWGTGELFF
TRBV12-3/TRBV12-4,TRBJ1-5,CASSLARRGMRNQPQHF
TRBV4-1,TRBJ1-1,CASSQDIIFEAFF
TRBV5-6,TRBJ1-5,CASSQGPGTGRGQPQHF
TRBV5-1,TRBJ2-3,CASRQGARTDTQYF
TRBV11-2,TRBJ2-7,CASSGHTSYEQYF
TRBV7-9,TRBJ2-1,CASRSSGGNEQFF
TRBV28,TRBJ2-3,CASRPLGRGGDTQYF